These 27 T cell receptor beta chains share one sample of origin, sequenced in a study of blood T cell repertoires in COVID-19. The table came from immunoSEQ multiplex PCR; TCRdb's copy has only in-frame clones and leaves some out. The sample holds 250,000 to 350,000 clones, about 88% seen once. Sequencing used PBMCs or T cells enriched from blood (not recorded which). All receptors come from a woman aged 45-60 years who had recovered from COVID-19.

The chain couples TRBV21-1 to TRBJ2-1; the table's TRBD2 call for D was not verified on the DNA. TRBV21-1 corresponds to a pseudogene. CDR3 length: 16 amino acids. The CDR3 bases are TGTGCCAGCAGCAAAGCAACGGGGGTGAGGTGTAATGAGCAGTTCTTC. Protein product: CASSKATGVRCNEQFF.

The V gene is TRBV7-9, the J gene TRBJ1-5, with 7 bases identical to TRBD1. The V gene's germline CDR1 is SEHNR and CDR2 FQNEAQ (reference sequence). The CDR3 loop spans 13 amino acids. Trimming took 5 bases from V and 4 from J; bases not matched to a gene: 2. In DNA, the CDR3 is TGTGCCAGCAGCGACAGGGAGAATCAGCCCCAGCATTTT. Protein: CASSDRENQPQHF. Full variable domain (outside the CDR3, taken from reference TRBV7-9 and TRBJ1-5): DTGVSQNPRHKITKRGQNVTFRCDPISEHNRLYWYRQTLGQGPEFLTYFQNEAQLEKSRLLSDRFSAERPKGSFSTLEIQRTEQGDSAMYLCASSDRENQPQHFGDGTRLSIL.

The chain couples TRBV27 to TRBJ2-3, with D possibly being TRBD1 (6 bases). Germline CDR1 is MNHEY and CDR2 is SMNVEV (reference sequence). Between the trimmed V and J ends, which lost 2 bases and 3 bases, there was a span of 15 bases. The CDR3 has 16 amino acids. The CDR3 nucleotides read TGTGCCAGCAGTTTAACAGGGCCCACTAGAACAGATACGCAGTATTTT. Protein product: CASSLTGPTRTDTQYF.

The chain is built from TRBV7-8 and TRBJ1-6, with D hard to call. Deletions cut 5 bases from V and 10 bases from J, with 21 bases between. Germline CDR1 is SGHVS and CDR2 is FQNEAQ. The CDR3 has 16 amino acids. CDR3 in amino acids: CASSPQPPTTGSPLHF. The CDR3 nucleotides read TGTGCCAGCAGCCCCCAGCCCCCGACAACTGGGTCACCCCTCCACTTT.

The chain recombines TRBV14 with TRBJ2-2, with 8 nucleotides matching TRBD1. V dropped 4 bases and J dropped 9; count of bases not matched to a gene: 4. Per germline, CDR1 SGHDN and CDR2 FVKESK. There are 13 residues in the CDR3. CDR3: CASSRAGGRELFF. The CDR3 bases are TGTGCCAGCAGCCGCGCAGGGGGCAGGGAGCTGTTTTTT.

The chain combines TRBV27 with TRBJ2-5; 7 positions match TRBD1. The ends lost 5 bases at V and 2 bases at J; junction bases unmatched: 11. The CDR3 loop spans 16 amino acids. CDR1 and CDR2 from the germline V gene are MNHEY and SMNVEV (reference sequence). CDR3 protein: CASSARTGVQQETQYF. In DNA, the CDR3 is TGTGCCAGCAGTGCCCGGACAGGAGTACAACAAGAGACCCAGTACTTC.

V usage is TRBV30 and J usage is TRBJ2-3; D is possibly TRBD1 (6 bases). The CDR3 contains 14 residues. V lost 3 bases, J lost 0 bases, and 10 bases lay in between. Germline V CDR1 and CDR2: GTSNPN, SVGIG (reference sequence). The CDR3: CAWSRDTSTDTQYF. For the CDR3, the DNA is TGTGCCTGGAGCCGGGACACTAGCACAGATACGCAGTATTTT.

The J gene is TRBJ1-5, the V gene TRBV7-2; TRBD1 aligns across 7 bases. Germline loops: CDR1 SGHTA, CDR2 FQGNSA. The CDR3 consists of 16 residues. V dropped 4 bases and J dropped 0; count of bases not matched to a gene: 6. The CDR3 region has the DNA TGTGCCAGCAGCTCCACAGGGGACCCTAGCAATCAGCCCCAGCATTTT. Its protein is CASSSTGDPSNQPQHF.

V is TRBV5-4 and J is TRBJ1-1; TRBD1 matches 9 bases. CDR3 length: 14 residues. The germline CDR1 and CDR2 sequences are SGHNT and YYREEE (reference sequence). V lost 1 base to trimming and J lost 5 bases; unmatched junction nucleotides: 3. Here the CDR3 reads CASSLTGGRTEAFF. The CDR3 DNA sequence: TGTGCCAGCAGCTTGACAGGGGGCAGAACTGAAGCTTTCTTT.

This sequence joins TRBV14 and TRBJ2-7, with D perhaps TRBD1 (6 bases). Germline V gives CDR1 SGHDN, CDR2 FVKESK. V was trimmed by 5 bases and J by 6 bases, leaving 14 bases between them. CDR3 length: 13 amino acids. CDR3 loop: CASSRTATSEQYF. In DNA form, the CDR3 reads TGTGCCAGCAGCAGGACAGCTACTAGCGAGCAGTACTTC. The entire variable domain, with the rest obtained from reference TRBV14 and TRBJ2-7, is as follows: EAGVTQFPSHSVIEKGQTVTLRCDPISGHDNLYWYRRVMGKEIKFLLHFVKESKQDESGMPNNRFLAERTGGTYSTLKVQPAELEDSGVYFCASSRTATSEQYFGPGTRLTVT.

V usage is TRBV5-6 and J usage is TRBJ2-7; 11 bases agree with TRBD2. Looked up from germline, CDR1 is SGHDT and CDR2 is YYEEEE. This CDR3 region has 15 residues. The trim removed 3 bases at V and 2 bases at J, leaving 4 bases unmatched. CDR3 DNA sequence: TGTGCCAGCAGCTACCCGGGACTAGCGGCCTACGAGCAGTACTTC. Translating gives CASSYPGLAAYEQYF.

This rearrangement joins TRBV28 to TRBJ1-2, with a weak D call TRBD1 (6 bases). Trimming shortened V by 4 bases and J by 5 bases, and 17 bases separated the two germline ends. CDR3 length: 15 amino acids. CDR1 and CDR2 from the germline V gene are MDHEN and SYDVKM. Written as DNA, the CDR3 is TGTGCCAGCAGTTCTAGTTTAGGGGGTGGATATGGCTACACCTTC. This codes for CASSSSLGGGYGYTF.

This sequence joins TRBV28 and TRBJ2-5; D remains unclear. Germline V lookup: CDR1 MDHEN, CDR2 SYDVKM. Trimming shortened V by 2 bases and J by 2 bases, and 6 bases separated the two germline ends. The CDR3 consists of 13 residues. As DNA, the CDR3 is TGTGCCAGCAGTTTAGTTTCACAAGAGACCCAGTACTTC. This translates into CASSLVSQETQYF.

This clone was seen only once. The V gene is TRBV7-2, the J gene TRBJ1-2, with D unclear. The V gene's germline CDR1 is SGHTA and CDR2 FQGNSA. The V gene lost 3 bases and the J gene lost 1 base, with 12 bases spanning the gap. This CDR3 is built from 15 residues. The CDR3: CASSFRPGDNYGYTF. The CDR3 DNA is TGTGCCAGCAGCTTCCGACCCGGAGATAACTATGGCTACACCTTC.

The chain employs TRBV15 and TRBJ2-5; a weak D match, TRBD2 (5 bases). V lost 3 bases to trimming and J lost 5 bases, with 13 bases between them. The CDR3 spans 14 residues. Germline lookup yields CDR1 LNHNV and CDR2 YYDKDF (reference sequence). CDR3 loop: CATSRPTGGETQYF. The CDR3 nucleotides read TGTGCCACCAGCAGGCCCACGGGCGGGGAGACCCAGTACTTC.

This rearrangement joins TRBV6-2 or TRBV6-3 to TRBJ1-5, with D unclear. The germline V gene encodes CDR1 MNHEY and CDR2 SVGEGT. This CDR3 is 15 amino acids long. V lost 0 bases and J lost 3, with 9 bases in between. For the CDR3, the DNA is TGTGCCAGCAGTTACTCTCGTCAGTACAATCAGCCCCAGCATTTT. This codes for CASSYSRQYNQPQHF.

The chain carries TRBV29-1 and TRBJ2-2; the D gene is possibly TRBD2 (6 bases). The V gene's germline CDR1 is SQVTM and CDR2 ANQGSEA. V lost 4 bases and J 10 bases, leaving 7 bases between the germline ends. The CDR3 spans 10 residues. The DNA of the CDR3 is TGCAGCGTTGGGGACTCGGAGCTGTTTTTT. Translating it yields CSVGDSELFF.

The rearrangement links TRBV27 to TRBJ2-1; 13 bases line up with TRBD2. The germline V gene has CDR1 MNHEY and CDR2 SMNVEV (reference sequence). V lost 6 bases to trimming and J lost 8 bases; unmatched junction nucleotides: 10. CDR3 length equals 16 residues. For the CDR3, the DNA is TGTGCCAGCAGCCCTCGACTAGCGGGAGGTCGTCATGAGCAGTTCTTC. Amino acids: CASSPRLAGGRHEQFF.

This chain uses TRBV7-2 with TRBJ1-6, with no clear D. The CDR3 runs to 15 residues. CDR1 is SGHTA, CDR2 FQGNSA, per germline. V was shortened by 1 base and J by 9 bases, with 13 bases between the two germline ends. The CDR3: CASSLDWAGSSPLHF. The CDR3 DNA reads TGTGCCAGCAGCTTAGATTGGGCAGGCAGTTCACCCCTCCACTTT.

The chain joins TRBV6-5 to TRBJ2-7, with 13 bases that match TRBD2. Germline trimming cut 0 bases from V and 6 bases from J; bases unmatched to any gene: 2. The CDR3 runs 15 residues. Germline lookup yields CDR1 MNHEY and CDR2 SVGAGI. The CDR3 sequence: CASSYSRLAGGEQYF. CDR3 in DNA: TGTGCCAGCAGTTACTCGCGACTAGCGGGAGGCGAGCAGTACTTC.

V usage is TRBV6-5 and J usage is TRBJ1-1, with D maybe TRBD1 (5 bases). V was cut by 4 bases and J by 4 bases, with 13 bases left in between. Germline lookup yields CDR1 MNHEY and CDR2 SVGAGI. The CDR3 sequence is 14 residues long. CDR3 sequence: CASSSPGGTTEAFF. Here the CDR3 DNA reads TGTGCCAGCAGTTCACCCGGGGGGACCACTGAAGCTTTCTTT.

The chain is built from TRBV7-9 and TRBJ1-1; D is unresolved. The ends were cut back, 0 bases at V and 4 bases at J, with 9 bases in the middle. The CDR3 loop spans 14 amino acids. CDR1 and CDR2 from the germline V gene are SEHNR and FQNEAQ (reference sequence). The CDR3 DNA follows: TGTGCCAGCAGCTTAGCGCTGGCTGGCACTGAAGCTTTCTTT. Translated, it gives CASSLALAGTEAFF.

J is TRBJ2-1 and V is TRBV24-1; 7 positions match TRBD2. The ends lost 6 bases at V and 5 bases at J; junction bases unmatched: 12. The CDR3 length is 16 residues. Germline CDR1 KGHDR, CDR2 SFDVKD. The CDR3 loop is CATSSTGGPHDNEQFF. Written as DNA, the CDR3 is TGTGCCACCAGTTCCACGGGAGGCCCCCATGACAATGAGCAGTTCTTC.

A single count supports this clone. The chain uses TRBV5-4 and TRBJ1-1; TRBD1 is a possible D gene (5 bases). The CDR3 consists of 13 residues. Germline CDR1 reads SGHNT; CDR2 reads YYREEE (reference sequence). The V end lost 3 bases, the J end lost 1 base, and 7 bases lay between the germline ends. CDR3 protein: CASSYDRNTEAFF. Here the CDR3 DNA reads TGTGCCAGCAGCTATGACAGGAACACTGAAGCTTTCTTT.

This chain uses TRBV21-1 with TRBJ1-1; the D call TRBD1 from the table was never checked on the DNA. TRBV21-1 is a pseudogene locus. CDR3 length: 18 residues. CDR3 protein: CASSKSQGTGGSDTEAFF. In DNA, the CDR3 is TGTGCCAGCAGCAAATCTCAGGGGACAGGGGGCAGCGACACTGAAGCTTTCTTT.

The chain uses TRBV6-5 and TRBJ2-2; the match to TRBD2 covers 7 bases. The ends lost 8 bases at V and 6 bases at J; junction bases unmatched: 6. The CDR3 sequence is 13 residues long. Germline CDR1 reads MNHEY; CDR2 reads SVGAGI. The CDR3 reads CASLWGGAGELFF. In nucleotides, the CDR3 is TGTGCCAGCCTCTGGGGGGGGGCCGGGGAGCTGTTTTTT.

Turning to this clone: The same CDR3 arises from other DNA sequences in this sample as well. The chain couples TRBV30 to TRBJ1-5; TRBD1 might be the D (5 bases). Germline V lookup: CDR1 GTSNPN, CDR2 SVGIG (reference sequence). The germline V and J ends were trimmed by 3 bases and 1 base, with 7 bases remaining between them. The CDR3 has 13 amino acids. The CDR3 loop is CAWRRDSNQPQHF. In nucleotides, the CDR3 is TGTGCCTGGAGGCGGGACAGCAATCAGCCCCAGCATTTT.